The clone carrying this TCR beta chain was recorded many times. This entry comes from a study of response to subunit inactivated influenza vaccine. A single record per CDR3 protein comes from TCRdb applying MiXCR to the RT-PCR reads. The data contain about 520,000 distinct CDR3 sequences, around 7.7% of them singletons. The source was PBMCs from blood, collected about 24 months after vaccination. This receptor was identified in a man aged 50 to 69 who received an inactivated influenza vaccine.

The CDR3 coding sequence is TGCAGCGTTGAACGGGGGGATCTGTACGATGAGCAGTTCTTC. Protein sequence: CSVERGDLYDEQFF. The chain has TRBV29-1 and TRBJ2-1; TRBD2 agrees at 7 bases. The CDR3 covers 14 residues. Losses at the gene ends were 2 bases for V and 8 bases for J; bases not matched to a gene: 9. The germline gives CDR1 SQVTM, CDR2 ANQGSEA.